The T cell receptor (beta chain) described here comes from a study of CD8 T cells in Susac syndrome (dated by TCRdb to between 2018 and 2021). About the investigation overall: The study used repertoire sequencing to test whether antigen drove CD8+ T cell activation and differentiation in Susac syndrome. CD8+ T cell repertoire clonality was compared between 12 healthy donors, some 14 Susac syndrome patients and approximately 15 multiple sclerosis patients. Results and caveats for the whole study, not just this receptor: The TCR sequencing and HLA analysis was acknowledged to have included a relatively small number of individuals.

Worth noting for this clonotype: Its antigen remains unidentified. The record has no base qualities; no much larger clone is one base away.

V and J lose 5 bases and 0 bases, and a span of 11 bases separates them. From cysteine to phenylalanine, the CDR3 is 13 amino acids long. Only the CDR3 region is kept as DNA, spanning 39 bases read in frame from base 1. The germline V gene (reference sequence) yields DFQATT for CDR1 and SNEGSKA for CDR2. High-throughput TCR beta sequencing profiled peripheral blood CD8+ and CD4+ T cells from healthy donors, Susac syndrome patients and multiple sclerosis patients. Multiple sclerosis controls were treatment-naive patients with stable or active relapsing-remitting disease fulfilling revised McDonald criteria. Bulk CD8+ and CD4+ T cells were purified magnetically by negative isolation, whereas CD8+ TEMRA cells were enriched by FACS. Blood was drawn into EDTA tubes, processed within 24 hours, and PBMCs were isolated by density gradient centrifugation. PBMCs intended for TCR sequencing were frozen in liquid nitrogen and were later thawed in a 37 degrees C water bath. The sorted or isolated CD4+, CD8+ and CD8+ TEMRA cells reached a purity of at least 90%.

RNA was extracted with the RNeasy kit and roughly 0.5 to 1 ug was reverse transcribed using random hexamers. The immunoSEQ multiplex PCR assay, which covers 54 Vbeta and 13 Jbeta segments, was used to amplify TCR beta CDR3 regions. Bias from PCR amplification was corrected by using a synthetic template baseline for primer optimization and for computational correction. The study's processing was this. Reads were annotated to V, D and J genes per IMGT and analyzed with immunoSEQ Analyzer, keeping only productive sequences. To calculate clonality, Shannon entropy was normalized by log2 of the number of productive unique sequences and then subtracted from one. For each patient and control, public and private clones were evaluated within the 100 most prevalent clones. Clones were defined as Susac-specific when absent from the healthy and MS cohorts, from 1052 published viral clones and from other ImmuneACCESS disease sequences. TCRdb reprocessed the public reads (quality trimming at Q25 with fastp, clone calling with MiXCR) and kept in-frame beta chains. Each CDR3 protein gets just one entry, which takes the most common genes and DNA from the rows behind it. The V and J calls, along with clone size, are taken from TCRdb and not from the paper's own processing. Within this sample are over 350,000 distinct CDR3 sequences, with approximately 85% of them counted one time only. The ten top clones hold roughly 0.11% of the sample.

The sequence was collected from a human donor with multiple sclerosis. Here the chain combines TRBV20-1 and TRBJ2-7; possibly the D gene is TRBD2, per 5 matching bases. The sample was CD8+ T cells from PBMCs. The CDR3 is CSASLGSSYEQYF. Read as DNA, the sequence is TGCAGTGCTTCGCTTGGGAGCTCCTACGAGCAGTACTTC.